The 25 T cell receptor beta chains below all came from one sample that was sequenced in a study of blood T cell repertoires in COVID-19. Using immunoSEQ multiplex PCR, the repertoire was profiled, and TCRdb retains in-frame clones only, with some absent. The sample lists fewer than 250,000 clones, over 75% seen once, with 7.2% in the top ten. Input material: PBMCs or T cells enriched from blood (not recorded which). The source is a man under 40 in a cohort exposed to, infected with or recovered from COVID-19 (not recorded which).

The genes are TRBV29-1 and TRBJ1-4; maybe TRBD1 (5 bases). Germline loops: CDR1 SQVTM, CDR2 ANQGSEA. V lost 8 bases to trimming and J lost 8 bases, with 18 bases between them. There are 13 residues in the CDR3. The CDR3 region has the DNA TGCAGCTTCACTGGGGGGGTCGGCGAAAAACTGTTTTTT. This codes for CSFTGGVGEKLFF.

V gene TRBV5-6 combines with J gene TRBJ2-1; 8 positions match TRBD2. With 4 bases clipped from V and 3 bases from J, the junction kept 6 bases outside the gene matches. The CDR3 has 15 amino acids. Germline CDR1 SGHDT, CDR2 YYEEEE. The CDR3 sequence is CASSRSGSGYNEQFF. The CDR3 region has the DNA TGTGCCAGCAGCCGAAGCGGGAGCGGCTACAATGAGCAGTTCTTC.

The chain carries TRBV4-1 and TRBJ2-5; TRBD2 aligns across 8 bases. The V and J ends lost 1 base and 2 bases, in that order; junction bases with no gene match: 6. The germline V gene encodes CDR1 MGHRA and CDR2 YSYEKL. The CDR3 length is 16 residues. In DNA form, the CDR3 reads TGCGCCAGCAGCCAAGCCAATAGCGGGGTACAAGAGACCCAGTACTTC. The encoded protein is CASSQANSGVQETQYF.

V usage is TRBV4-3 and J usage is TRBJ1-1; TRBD1 matches at 8 bases. V lost 4 bases, J lost 0 bases, and 1 base stayed unmatched. Germline CDR1 and CDR2: LGHNA and YSLEER. This CDR3 spans 14 amino acids. In DNA, the CDR3 is TGCGCCAGCAGCCTGACAGGGGTGAACACTGAAGCTTTCTTT. Amino acids: CASSLTGVNTEAFF.

CDR3 nucleotide sequence: TGTGCCAGCAGGGAACTAGCGGGAGGGGGGTACAATGAGCAGTTCTTC. Translating gives CASRELAGGGYNEQFF. The chain links TRBV6-1 to TRBJ2-1; 13 nucleotides match TRBD2. The length of the CDR3 is 16 residues. Germline trimming cut 6 bases from V and 4 bases from J; bases unmatched to any gene: 6. Germline lookup yields CDR1 MNHNS and CDR2 SASEGT.

J is TRBJ1-5 and V is TRBV29-1, with a tentative D call TRBD1 (6 bases). V lost 6 bases, J lost 4 bases, and 16 bases lay in between. Germline lookup yields CDR1 SQVTM and CDR2 ANQGSEA. This CDR3 is built from 14 residues. CDR3 coding DNA: TGCAGCGTCACGACAGGTACTTGGAATCAGCCCCAGCATTTT. Its translation: CSVTTGTWNQPQHF.

The DNA of the CDR3 is TGTGCCAGTAGTAAAGACAGTAACTATGGCTACACCTTC. Amino acid sequence: CASSKDSNYGYTF. The V call is TRBV19, the J call TRBJ1-2, with D tentatively TRBD1 (5 bases). The CDR3 extends over 13 amino acids. CDR1 is LNHDA and CDR2 is SQIVND in the germline V gene (reference sequence). V lost 4 bases to trimming and J lost 1 base, with 7 bases between them.

The V gene is TRBV28, the J gene TRBJ2-3; TRBD2 matches at 9 bases. V shed 7 bases, J shed 3 bases, and the junction held 5 bases outside the gene matches. Germline CDR1 and CDR2: MDHEN and SYDVKM. CDR3 length: 14 residues. CDR3 sequence reads: CASKAGGPTDTQYF. The CDR3, as DNA: TGTGCCAGCAAGGCGGGAGGGCCTACAGATACGCAGTATTTT. The full variable domain, rest sourced from reference TRBV28 and TRBJ2-3, is DVKVTQSSRYLVKRTGEKVFLECVQDMDHENMFWYRQDPGLGLRLIYFSYDVKMKEKGDIPEGYSVSREKKERFSLILESASTNQTSMYLCASKAGGPTDTQYFGPGTRLTVL.

The gene calls are TRBV14 and TRBJ2-7; 7 bases fit TRBD2. CDR3 length: 14 residues. V trimming: 6 bases; J trimming: 6 bases; junction bases outside the gene matches: 11. Germline CDR1 SGHDN, CDR2 FVKESK. The CDR3 DNA follows: TGTGCCAGCAGAAACAACTGGGGGGGGTCCGAGCAGTACTTC. The encoded protein is CASRNNWGGSEQYF.

This rearrangement joins TRBV5-1 to TRBJ2-7, with TRBD2 matching over 11 bases. After removal of 2 bases from V and 2 bases from J, the junction contained 6 bases not matched to a gene. Per germline, CDR1 SGHRS and CDR2 YFSETQ. CDR3 length equals 16 residues. The DNA for the CDR3 is TGCGCCAGCAGCTTTACTAGCGGGAGCAGGCCCTACGAGCAGTACTTC. Translated, it gives CASSFTSGSRPYEQYF.

The rearrangement uses TRBV21-1 and TRBJ2-7; TRBD2 is the table's D call, not checked against the DNA. TRBV21-1 is marked as a pseudogene. This CDR3 has 16 residues. CDR3 nucleotide sequence: TGTGCCAGCAGCAAAGCGGGGGTGGAGGGGCCATACGAGCAGTACTTC. Its translation: CASSKAGVEGPYEQYF.

The gene calls are TRBV2 and TRBJ2-3; D may be TRBD2 (5 bases). Trimming took 10 bases from V and 2 from J, leaving 13 bases between them. CDR1 is SNHLY, CDR2 FYNNEI, per germline. This CDR3 is built from 13 residues. The DNA of the CDR3 is TGTGCCACTTCGACGGGGTACACAGATACGCAGTATTTT. This translates into CATSTGYTDTQYF. The full variable domain, its missing parts supplied by reference TRBV2 and TRBJ2-3, is EPEVTQTPSHQVTQMGQEVILRCVPISNHLYFYWYRQILGQKVEFLVSFYNNEISEKSEIFDDQFSVERPDGSNFTLKIRSTKLEDSAMYFCATSTGYTDTQYFGPGTRLTVL.

The genes are TRBV28 and TRBJ1-5; the D gene is possibly TRBD1 (6 bases). Germline V gene lookup returns CDR1 MDHEN and CDR2 SYDVKM. The V and J ends lost 5 bases and 0 bases respectively, with 20 bases between them. The CDR3 consists of 18 residues. The CDR3 sequence: CASSAPRTAAYSNQPQHF. For the CDR3, the DNA is TGTGCCAGCAGTGCACCCCGGACAGCAGCATATAGCAATCAGCCCCAGCATTTT. Complete variable domain (other parts from reference TRBV28 and TRBJ1-5): DVKVTQSSRYLVKRTGEKVFLECVQDMDHENMFWYRQDPGLGLRLIYFSYDVKMKEKGDIPEGYSVSREKKERFSLILESASTNQTSMYLCASSAPRTAAYSNQPQHFGDGTRLSIL.

This clone showed up just a few times. This sequence joins TRBV5-5 and TRBJ1-5; TRBD1 might be the D (5 bases). From germline, CDR1 is SGHKS and CDR2 YYEKEE (reference sequence). This CDR3 is 15 amino acids long. V was cut by 1 base and J by 1 base, with 9 bases left in between. The CDR3 DNA follows: TGTGCCAGCAGCTTGATTGGGGCAAGCAATCAGCCCCAGCATTTT. Translating it yields CASSLIGASNQPQHF.

The CDR3 DNA follows: TGTGCCAGCAGCGGCGGACAGGGTGCATCCTACGAGCAGTACTTC. Protein product: CASSGGQGASYEQYF. The rearrangement joins TRBV9 to TRBJ2-7; 8 bases are shared with TRBD1. Germline V gives CDR1 SGDLS, CDR2 YYNGEE. V trimming: 3 bases; J trimming: 1 base; junction bases outside the gene matches: 6. This CDR3 is built from 15 residues.

The chain combines TRBV3-1 (or the pseudogene TRBV3-2) with TRBJ2-7, with a weak D call TRBD1 (6 bases). Germline-derived CDR1 and CDR2 are LGHDT and YNNKEL (reference sequence). V lost 0 bases, J lost 4 bases, and 10 bases lay in between. This CDR3 is 14 amino acids long. For the CDR3, the DNA is TGTGCCAGCAGCCAAGAAGGACAGCAATACGAGCAGTACTTC. It is translated as CASSQEGQQYEQYF.

As for this clone: Other nucleotide sequences from this sample produce the same CDR3. CDR3 sequence reads: CASSLQGANYEQYF. In DNA, the CDR3 is TGTGCCAGCAGTTTACAGGGGGCGAACTACGAGCAGTACTTC. V gene TRBV27 combines with J gene TRBJ2-7; 8 bases are shared with TRBD1. This CDR3 region has 14 residues. J lost 3 bases, V lost 2 bases, and 3 bases had no gene match. Per the germline V gene, CDR1 is MNHEY and CDR2 is SMNVEV (reference sequence).

The chain employs TRBV6-5 and TRBJ1-5; 8 bases match TRBD1. In germline, CDR1 is MNHEY, CDR2 SVGAGI. V was clipped by 5 bases and J by 4 bases; unmatched bases: 7. CDR3 length equals 15 residues. CDR3 loop: CASSLGTGPNQPQHF. CDR3 coding DNA: TGTGCCAGCAGTCTAGGGACAGGCCCTAATCAGCCCCAGCATTTT.

The chain combines TRBV7-9 with TRBJ1-5; 8 bases line up with TRBD1. Per germline, CDR1 SEHNR and CDR2 FQNEAQ (reference sequence). The CDR3 length is 19 residues. The J segment lost 0 bases and the V segment lost 1 base, leaving 11 bases of the junction unmatched. The CDR3 DNA sequence: TGTGCCAGCAGCTTAGGGGGGGTCGGACAGGGATATAGCAATCAGCCCCAGCATTTT. It encodes CASSLGGVGQGYSNQPQHF.

The chain joins TRBV18 to TRBJ2-1, with TRBD2 as a possible D gene (6 bases). The V and J ends lost 7 bases and 2 bases respectively, with 15 bases between them. This CDR3 comprises 15 residues. Germline V CDR1 and CDR2: KGHSH, LQKENI. The CDR3 bases are TGTGCCAGCTTTGGGGGACTCCGGGCCTACAATGAGCAGTTCTTC. This translates into CASFGGLRAYNEQFF.

The chain links TRBV11-3 to TRBJ2-3; TRBD2 might be the D (5 bases). Looked up from germline, CDR1 is SGHNT and CDR2 is YENEEA. The CDR3 runs to 19 residues. The ends were cut back, 1 base at V and 0 bases at J, with 20 bases in the middle. DNA of the CDR3: TGTGCCAGCAGCTTAGGTTGGAACGGGGAACAAGCTAGCACAGATACGCAGTATTTT. Residues: CASSLGWNGEQASTDTQYF. The full variable domain, rest sourced from reference TRBV11-3 and TRBJ2-3, is EAGVVQSPRYKIIEKKQPVAFWCNPISGHNTLYWYLQNLGQGPELLIRYENEEAVDDSQLPKDRFSAERLKGVDSTLKIQPAELGDSAVYLCASSLGWNGEQASTDTQYFGPGTRLTVL.

Only a few counts were recorded for this clone. CDR3 nucleotides: TGTGCCAGCAGCTTTGGACAGCCGATGAACACTGAAGCTTTCTTT. This encodes CASSFGQPMNTEAFF. The J gene is TRBJ1-1, the V gene TRBV7-8; D is possibly TRBD1 (6 bases). Germline assignment: CDR1 SGHVS and CDR2 FQNEAQ. This CDR3 is built from 15 residues. Trimming left V 3 bases short and J 0 bases short, with 11 bases between. Supplemented by reference TRBV7-8 and TRBJ1-1, the full variable domain reads GAGVSQSPRYKVAKRGQDVALRCDPISGHVSLFWYQQALGQGPEFLTYFQNEAQLDKSGLPSDRFFAERPEGSVSTLKIQRTQQEDSAVYLCASSFGQPMNTEAFFGQGTRLTVV.

CDR3 coding DNA: TGTGCCAGCAGCGCGGGCCCATCGGACTATGGCTACACCTTC. This codes for CASSAGPSDYGYTF. The rearrangement links TRBV11-2 to TRBJ1-2; D gene ambiguous. The V end was cut by 5 bases, the J end by 3 bases, with 13 bases between. Germline loops: CDR1 SGHAT, CDR2 FQNNGV. The CDR3 is 14 amino acids. Full variable domain (outside the CDR3, taken from reference TRBV11-2 and TRBJ1-2): EAGVAQSPRYKIIEKRQSVAFWCNPISGHATLYWYQQILGQGPKLLIQFQNNGVVDDSQLPKDRFSAERLKGVDSTLKIQPAKLEDSAVYLCASSAGPSDYGYTFGSGTRLTVV.

The chain has TRBV19 and TRBJ2-1; TRBD1 aligns across 9 bases. Unmatched junction bases numbered 8, after V lost 5 bases and J lost 6 bases. CDR3 size: 15 residues. Germline CDR1 LNHDA, CDR2 SQIVND (reference sequence). The CDR3: CASSQYRGPGNEQFF. The CDR3 nucleotides are TGTGCCAGTAGTCAATACAGGGGGCCAGGCAATGAGCAGTTCTTC.

The chain employs TRBV9 and TRBJ2-1; D gene unclear. CDR1 is SGDLS and CDR2 is YYNGEE in the germline V gene. This CDR3 contains 14 residues. Trimming left V 0 bases short and J 6 bases short, with 10 bases between. The CDR3 coding sequence is TGTGCCAGCAGCGTAGACTTCCGCCGCAATGAGCAGTTCTTC. Its protein product is CASSVDFRRNEQFF.